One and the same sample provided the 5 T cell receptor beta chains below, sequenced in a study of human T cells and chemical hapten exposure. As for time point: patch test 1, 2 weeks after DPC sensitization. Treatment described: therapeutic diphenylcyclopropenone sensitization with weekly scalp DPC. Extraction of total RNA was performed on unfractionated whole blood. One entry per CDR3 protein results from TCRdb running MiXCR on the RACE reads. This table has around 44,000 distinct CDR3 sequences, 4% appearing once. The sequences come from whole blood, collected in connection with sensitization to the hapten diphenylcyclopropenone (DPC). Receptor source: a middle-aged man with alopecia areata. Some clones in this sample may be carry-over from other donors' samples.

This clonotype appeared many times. The CDR3 region has the DNA TGTGCCAGCCGCGGTGCTAGCGCCTCAGAGCAGTTCTTC. Encoded protein: CASRGASASEQFF. The chain couples TRBV7-2 to TRBJ2-1, with D maybe TRBD2 (6 bases). CDR1 and CDR2 (germline): SGHTA, FQGNSA. V was trimmed by 8 bases and J by 10 bases, leaving 18 bases between them. The CDR3 has 13 amino acids.

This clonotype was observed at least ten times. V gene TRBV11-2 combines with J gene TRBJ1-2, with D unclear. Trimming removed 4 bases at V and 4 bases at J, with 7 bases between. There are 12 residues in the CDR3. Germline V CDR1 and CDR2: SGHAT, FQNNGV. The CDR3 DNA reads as TGTGCCAGCAGCTCCCATCCCTATGGCTACACCTTC. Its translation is CASSSHPYGYTF.

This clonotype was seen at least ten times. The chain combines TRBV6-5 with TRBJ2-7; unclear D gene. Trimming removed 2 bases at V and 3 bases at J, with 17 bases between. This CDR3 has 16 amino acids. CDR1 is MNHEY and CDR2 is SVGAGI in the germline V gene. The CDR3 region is CASSYGRALELYEQYF. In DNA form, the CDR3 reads TGTGCCAGCAGTTACGGCCGCGCCTTGGAACTCTACGAGCAGTACTTC.

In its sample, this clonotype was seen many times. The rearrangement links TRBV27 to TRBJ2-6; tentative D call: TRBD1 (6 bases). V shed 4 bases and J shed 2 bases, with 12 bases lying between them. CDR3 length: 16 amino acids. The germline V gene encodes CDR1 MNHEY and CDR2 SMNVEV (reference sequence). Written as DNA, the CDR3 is TGTGCCAGCAGTTCCACAGGGCATACTGGGGCCAACGTCCTGACTTTC. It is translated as CASSSTGHTGANVLTF.

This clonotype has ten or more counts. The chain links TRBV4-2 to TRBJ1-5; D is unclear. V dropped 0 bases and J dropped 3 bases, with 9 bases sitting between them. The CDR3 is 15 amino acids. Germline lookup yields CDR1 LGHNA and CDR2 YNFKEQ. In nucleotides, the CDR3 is TGTGCCAGCAGCCAAGATGGCCAGTTCAATCAGCCCCAGCATTTT. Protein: CASSQDGQFNQPQHF.